These 10 T cell receptor beta chains were all obtained from the same sample, sequenced in a study of Ad26.COV2.S vaccination and SARS-CoV-2 variants. Noted treatment: some 19 received Ad26.COV2.S at low or high dose, single or two shots; about 5 received placebo; per-sample allocation not given. Vaccine and placebo recipients were sampled on day 63 after the first injection. TCRdb's copy holds only in-frame clones and misses some; the assay was immunoSEQ multiplex PCR. The repertoire holds roughly 700,000 clones, with more than 80% as singletons. The sequences come from peripheral blood, collected in a trial of Ad26.COV2.S vaccine versus placebo. Source of these receptors: a person aged 18-65 years who received the Ad26.COV2.S COVID-19 vaccine or a placebo.

The rearrangement links TRBV6-5 to TRBJ2-1; 10 nucleotides align to TRBD1. Germline CDR1 and CDR2: MNHEY and SVGAGI. The CDR3 has 14 amino acids. The V gene end was trimmed by 10 bases and the J gene end by 4 bases; junction bases not matched to a gene: 7. CDR3 sequence reads: CANLRDRGYNEQFF. DNA for the CDR3: TGTGCCAACCTCCGGGACAGGGGTTACAATGAGCAGTTCTTC.

This clone was detected a few times. CDR3 region: CASSDGVAAPYEQYF. The CDR3, as DNA: TGTGCCAGCAGTGACGGCGTAGCGGCCCCCTACGAGCAGTACTTC. This chain joins TRBV2 and TRBJ2-7; D possibly corresponds to TRBD2 (6 bases). Germline V gene lookup returns CDR1 SNHLY and CDR2 FYNNEI. Trimming stripped 3 bases from V and 2 bases from J, with 14 bases between. This CDR3 comprises 15 residues. The variable domain in full, completed from reference TRBV2 and TRBJ2-7, reads EPEVTQTPSHQVTQMGQEVILRCVPISNHLYFYWYRQILGQKVEFLVSFYNNEISEKSEIFDDQFSVERPDGSNFTLKIRSTKLEDSAMYFCASSDGVAAPYEQYFGPGTRLTVT.

The chain recombines TRBV19 with TRBJ2-2; D is unresolved. Germline V CDR1 and CDR2: LNHDA, SQIVND (reference sequence). Deletions cut 5 bases from V and 2 bases from J, with 9 bases between. The CDR3 spans 14 residues. In DNA form, the CDR3 reads TGTGCCAGTAGTGCTGCCGGAAACACCGGGGAGCTGTTTTTT. It codes for CASSAAGNTGELFF.

The V and J genes are TRBV19 and TRBJ2-5; the D call may be TRBD1 or TRBD2 (5 bases each). The germline CDR1 and CDR2 sequences are LNHDA and SQIVND (reference sequence). This CDR3 has 13 residues. Trimming removed 5 bases from V and 1 base from J, with 8 bases in between. CDR3: CASSPGGQETQYF. Here the CDR3 DNA reads TGTGCCAGTAGTCCTGGGGGCCAAGAGACCCAGTACTTC. The variable domain in full, with the rest retrieved from reference TRBV19 and TRBJ2-5, is DGGITQSPKYLFRKEGQNVTLSCEQNLNHDAMYWYRQDPGQGLRLIYYSQIVNDFQKGDIAEGYSVSREKKESFPLTVTSAQKNPTAFYLCASSPGGQETQYFGPGTRLLVL.

The chain employs TRBV11-2 and TRBJ1-6; D unresolved. Germline lookup yields CDR1 SGHAT and CDR2 FQNNGV. The CDR3 has 14 residues. The ends were cut back, 2 bases at V and 0 bases at J, with 2 bases in the middle. CDR3 DNA: TGTGCCAGCAGCTTAATCTCCTATAATTCACCCCTCCACTTT. Translation gives CASSLISYNSPLHF. Complete variable domain (other parts from reference TRBV11-2 and TRBJ1-6): EAGVAQSPRYKIIEKRQSVAFWCNPISGHATLYWYQQILGQGPKLLIQFQNNGVVDDSQLPKDRFSAERLKGVDSTLKIQPAKLEDSAVYLCASSLISYNSPLHFGNGTRLTVT.

The genes are TRBV6-5 and TRBJ2-7; D is ambiguous. Between the trimmed V and J ends, which lost 5 bases and 6 bases, there was a span of 8 bases. The CDR3 is made up of 11 amino acids. Germline V lookup: CDR1 MNHEY, CDR2 SVGAGI. The CDR3 bases are TGTGCCAGCAGTCACGGATCCGAGCAGTACTTC. Amino acid sequence: CASSHGSEQYF.

The CDR3 coding sequence is TGTGCCAGCAGTCGGACTAGCGGGGCGTCCGGTGAGCAGTTCTTC. Protein: CASSRTSGASGEQFF. V usage is TRBV6-5 and J usage is TRBJ2-1; 12 positions agree with TRBD2. V lost 5 bases, J lost 9 bases, and 8 bases stayed unmatched. CDR3 length: 15 residues. Germline CDR1 is MNHEY and CDR2 is SVGAGI.

V usage is TRBV19 and J usage is TRBJ2-3; no clear D. This CDR3 contains 12 residues. The germline CDR1 and CDR2 sequences are LNHDA and SQIVND (reference sequence). The ends were cut back, 5 bases at V and 4 bases at J, with 7 bases in the middle. This CDR3 reads CASSALADTQYF. The CDR3 DNA reads as TGTGCCAGTAGTGCCCTAGCAGATACGCAGTATTTT.

This clone was found a few times. V and J are TRBV6-2 or TRBV6-3 and TRBJ2-7; 10 bases line up with TRBD2. The CDR3 covers 14 residues. V lost 4 bases, J lost 5 bases, and 5 bases stayed unmatched. Germline V gene sequence: CDR1 MNHEY, CDR2 SVGEGT. The CDR3 DNA reads as TGTGCCAGCAGTTTGACTAGCGGGTTTGACGAGCAGTACTTC. This gives the protein CASSLTSGFDEQYF.

The rearrangement uses TRBV5-4 and TRBJ1-5, with TRBD1 identical over 8 bases. Trimming took 2 bases from V and 7 from J; bases not matched to a gene: 8. The germline V gene encodes CDR1 SGHNT and CDR2 YYREEE (reference sequence). The CDR3 sequence is 15 residues long. CDR3 sequence reads: CASSLGGQGPQPQHF. The CDR3 DNA is TGTGCCAGCAGCTTAGGAGGACAGGGACCACAGCCCCAGCATTTT.